This is a list of T cell receptor beta chains from one sample in a study of Graves' ophthalmopathy and Graves' hyperthyroidism. TCRdb called the multiplex PCR reads again in MiXCR, with one record for every CDR3 protein. The sample lists under 200,000 distinct CDR3 sequences, roughly two fifths seen once, with under 6.5% in the top ten. Sequencing was done on a sample of peripheral blood. These TCRs come from a woman in her forties with Graves' ophthalmopathy. Both conserved end residues are part of each CDR3. Each record gives: V gene, J gene, clone size, D gene, CDR3 DNA, CDR3 protein. The D gene is left open where the match is weak. Not every row has a clone size; where given, it reads once, few, many or a size class.

>TRBV28|TRBJ2-5|many|.
TGTGCCAGCAGTTCTCCGGGTTACCAAGAGACCCAGTACTTC
CASSSPGYQETQYF
>TRBV12-3/TRBV12-4|TRBJ1-6|.|TRBD1
TGTGCCAGCAGTCTGACAGGGGTCTCCTATAATTCACCCCTCCACTTT
CASSLTGVSYNSPLHF
>TRBV4-1|TRBJ2-7|many|.
TGCGCCAGCAGCCAACAAACAGGGAGTACCTACGAGCAGTACTTC
CASSQQTGSTYEQYF
>TRBV16|TRBJ2-5|.|TRBD1
TGTGCCAGCAGCCAATCGAGACAGGGATCGGAGACCCAGTACTTC
CASSQSRQGSETQYF
>TRBV11-2|TRBJ2-7|.|.
TGTGCCAGCAGCCCCCGGGACCTAGGGACCGAGCAGTACTTC
CASSPRDLGTEQYF
>TRBV7-6|TRBJ1-5|.|.
TGTGCCAGCAGCTTAGGGGCCAGGGCTGGGAGGCAGCCCCAGCATTTT
CASSLGARAGRQPQHF
>TRBV20-1|TRBJ2-7|many|.
TGCAGTGCTGATGCACTTAGACCTTACGAGCAGTACTTC
CSADALRPYEQYF
>TRBV27|TRBJ2-7|many|TRBD1
TGTGCCAGCAGTCTGGGACAGGGCCTCGAGCAGTACTTC
CASSLGQGLEQYF
>TRBV20-1|TRBJ1-1|many|.
TGCAGTGCCCGTCGCAGGGATGAAGCTTTCTTT
CSARRRDEAFF
>TRBV6-5|TRBJ1-6|many|TRBD1
TGTGCCAGCGAGGGGGGACAGCCAGCGAATTCACCCCTCCACTTT
CASEGGQPANSPLHF
>TRBV12-3/TRBV12-4|TRBJ2-5|.|TRBD2
TGTGCCAGCAGTTTAGGACTAGCTGGGACCCAGTACTTC
CASSLGLAGTQYF
>TRBV28|TRBJ1-3|many|.
TGTGCCAGCAGCCCTCCGGCGAGGGTTGAGACCATATATTTT
CASSPPARVETIYF
>TRBV18|TRBJ2-5|many|.
TGTGCCAGCTCCCCTTTGGTCGTCCAAGAGACCCAGTACTTC
CASSPLVVQETQYF
>TRBV28|TRBJ2-7|many|TRBD1
TGTGCCAGCGATAGGGGGCAGGGAACCTACGAGCAGTACTTC
CASDRGQGTYEQYF
>TRBV6-1|TRBJ2-7|few|.
TGTGCCAGCAGTCGGTCCACGGGGCACGAGCAGTACTTC
CASSRSTGHEQYF
>TRBV29-1|TRBJ2-7|many|TRBD1
TGCAGCGTGCGATCAGACAGGGGCCCCTACGAGCAGTACTTC
CSVRSDRGPYEQYF
>TRBV29-1|TRBJ1-5|many|TRBD1
TGCAGCGTTTGGGACAGGGTTGGTCAGCCCCAGCATTTT
CSVWDRVGQPQHF
>TRBV30|TRBJ2-7|many|.
TGTGCCTGGACTCTGCGTGGGACCCACTACGAGCAGTACTTC
CAWTLRGTHYEQYF
>TRBV7-3|TRBJ2-2|many|.
TGTGCCAGCAGCTTAAATTCGGGACGAATCAACACCGGGGAGCTGTTTTTT
CASSLNSGRINTGELFF
>TRBV20-1|TRBJ2-7|few|.
TGCAGTGCTAGGACGGAGCCCTACGAGCAGTACTTC
CSARTEPYEQYF
>TRBV12-3/TRBV12-4|TRBJ2-6|.|TRBD1
TGTGCCAGCAGTTCTGGACAGGGGTTCTCTGGGGCCAACGTCCTGACTTTC
CASSSGQGFSGANVLTF
>TRBV19|TRBJ1-2|many|.
TGTGCCAGTACCTTGGTTTCCGGACAGAACTATGGCTACACCTTC
CASTLVSGQNYGYTF
>TRBV28|TRBJ1-3|.|TRBD1
TGTGCCAGCAGCGGGGGGACAGGGTCTGGAAACACCATATATTTT
CASSGGTGSGNTIYF
>TRBV6-1|TRBJ2-2|few|TRBD1
TGTGCCAGCAGTGAACTGACAGGGTCCGGGGAGCTGTTTTTT
CASSELTGSGELFF
>TRBV28|TRBJ2-7|.|.
TGTGCCAGCAGTTTATCCGGGACAATTTCCTACGAGCAGTACTTC
CASSLSGTISYEQYF
>TRBV28|TRBJ1-1|many|.
TGTGCCAGCGATGGGGGCACTGAAGCTTTCTTT
CASDGGTEAFF
>TRBV20-1|TRBJ1-2|many|TRBD1
TGCAGTGCTACAACAGGGGGGAACTATGGCTACACCTTC
CSATTGGNYGYTF
>TRBV7-8|TRBJ1-2|many|.
TGTGCCAGCAGCCGGGGGGGGACGTATGGCTACACCTTC
CASSRGGTYGYTF
>TRBV9|TRBJ2-7|many|TRBD1
TGTGCCAGCAGCCTGAGGACAGGGGGCAACGAGCAGTACTTC
CASSLRTGGNEQYF
>TRBV4-3|TRBJ1-6|many|.
TGCGCCAGCAGCCAAGATTTGTCTCCTTCACCCCTCCACTTT
CASSQDLSPSPLHF
>TRBV28|TRBJ1-5|many|.
TGTGCCAGCAGTTTAAGGGGGGGACAGCCCCAGCATTTT
CASSLRGGQPQHF
>TRBV28|TRBJ2-7|.|TRBD2
TGTGCCAGCAGTTCCTCTAGCGGGAGAATCTACGAGCAGTACTTC
CASSSSSGRIYEQYF